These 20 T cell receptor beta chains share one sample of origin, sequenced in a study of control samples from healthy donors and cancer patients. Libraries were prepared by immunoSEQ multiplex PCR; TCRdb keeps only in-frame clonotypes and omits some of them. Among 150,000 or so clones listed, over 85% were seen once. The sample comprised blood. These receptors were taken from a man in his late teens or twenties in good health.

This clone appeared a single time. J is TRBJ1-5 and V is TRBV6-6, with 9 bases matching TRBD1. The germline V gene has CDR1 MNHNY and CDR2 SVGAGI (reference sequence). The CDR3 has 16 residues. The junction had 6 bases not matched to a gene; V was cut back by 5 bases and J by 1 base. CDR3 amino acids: CASSAPGTGSNQPQHF. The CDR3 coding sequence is TGTGCCAGCAGTGCGCCGGGGACAGGGAGCAATCAGCCCCAGCATTTT.

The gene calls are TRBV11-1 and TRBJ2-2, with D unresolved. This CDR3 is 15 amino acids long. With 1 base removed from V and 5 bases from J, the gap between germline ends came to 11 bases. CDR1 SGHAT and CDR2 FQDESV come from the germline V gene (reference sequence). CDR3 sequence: CASSLDRWDTGELFF. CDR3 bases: TGTGCCAGCAGCTTAGACCGATGGGATACCGGGGAGCTGTTTTTT.

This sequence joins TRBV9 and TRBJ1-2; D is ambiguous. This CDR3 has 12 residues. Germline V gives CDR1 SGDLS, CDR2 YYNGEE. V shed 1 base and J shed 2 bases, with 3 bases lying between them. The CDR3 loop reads CASSVYNYGYTF. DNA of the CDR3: TGTGCCAGCAGCGTATACAACTATGGCTACACCTTC.

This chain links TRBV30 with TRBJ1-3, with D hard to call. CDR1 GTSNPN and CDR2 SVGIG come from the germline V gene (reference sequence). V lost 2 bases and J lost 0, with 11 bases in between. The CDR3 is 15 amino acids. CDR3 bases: TGTGCCTGGAGTCTCGGTTGGGCCTCTGGAAACACCATATATTTT. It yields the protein CAWSLGWASGNTIYF. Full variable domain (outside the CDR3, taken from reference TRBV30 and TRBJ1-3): SQTIHQWPATLVQPVGSPLSLECTVEGTSNPNLYWYRQAAGRGLQLLFYSVGIGQISSEVPQNLSASRPQDRQFILSSKKLLLSDSGFYLCAWSLGWASGNTIYFGEGSWLTVV.

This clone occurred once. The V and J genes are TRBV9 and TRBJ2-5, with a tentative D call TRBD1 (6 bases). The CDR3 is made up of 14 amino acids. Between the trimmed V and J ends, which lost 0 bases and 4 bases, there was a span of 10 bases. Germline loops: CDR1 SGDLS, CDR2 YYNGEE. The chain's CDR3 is CASSVGEDRETQYF. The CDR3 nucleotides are TGTGCCAGCAGCGTAGGAGAGGACAGAGAGACCCAGTACTTC. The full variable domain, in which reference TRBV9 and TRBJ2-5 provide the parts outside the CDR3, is DSGVTQTPKHLITATGQRVTLRCSPRSGDLSVYWYQQSLDQGLQFLIQYYNGEERAKGNILERFSAQQFPDLHSELNLSSLELGDSALYFCASSVGEDRETQYFGPGTRLLVL.

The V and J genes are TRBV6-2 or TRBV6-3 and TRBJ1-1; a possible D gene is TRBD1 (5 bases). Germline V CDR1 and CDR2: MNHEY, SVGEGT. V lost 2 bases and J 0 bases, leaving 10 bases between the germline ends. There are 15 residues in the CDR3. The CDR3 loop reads CASSYLGGLNTEAFF. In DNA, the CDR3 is TGTGCCAGCAGTTACCTTGGGGGGTTGAACACTGAAGCTTTCTTT.

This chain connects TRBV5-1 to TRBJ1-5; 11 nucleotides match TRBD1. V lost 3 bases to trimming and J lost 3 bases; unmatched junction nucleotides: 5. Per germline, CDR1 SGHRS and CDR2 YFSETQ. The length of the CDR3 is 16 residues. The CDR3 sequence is CASSYGQGATNQPQHF. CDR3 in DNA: TGCGCCAGCAGCTATGGACAGGGGGCGACCAATCAGCCCCAGCATTTT.

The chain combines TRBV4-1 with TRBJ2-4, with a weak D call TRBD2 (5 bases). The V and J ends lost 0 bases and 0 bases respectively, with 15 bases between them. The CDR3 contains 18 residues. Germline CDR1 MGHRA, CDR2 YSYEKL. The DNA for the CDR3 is TGCGCCAGCAGCCAAGATTGGGAGCGGCGGGTAGCCAAAAACATTCAGTACTTC. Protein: CASSQDWERRVAKNIQYF.

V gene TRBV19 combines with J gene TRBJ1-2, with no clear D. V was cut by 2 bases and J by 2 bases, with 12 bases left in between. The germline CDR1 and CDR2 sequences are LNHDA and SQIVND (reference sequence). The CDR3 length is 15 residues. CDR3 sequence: CASSISSRPNYGYTF. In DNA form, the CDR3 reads TGTGCCAGTAGTATATCGTCCAGACCCAACTATGGCTACACCTTC. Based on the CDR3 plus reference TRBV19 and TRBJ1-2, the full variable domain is DGGITQSPKYLFRKEGQNVTLSCEQNLNHDAMYWYRQDPGQGLRLIYYSQIVNDFQKGDIAEGYSVSREKKESFPLTVTSAQKNPTAFYLCASSISSRPNYGYTFGSGTRLTVV.

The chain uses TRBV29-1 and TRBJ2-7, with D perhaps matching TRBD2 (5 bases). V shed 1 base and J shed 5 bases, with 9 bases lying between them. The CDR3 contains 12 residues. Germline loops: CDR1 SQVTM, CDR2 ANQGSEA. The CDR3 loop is CSVEGLTDEQYF. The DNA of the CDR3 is TGCAGCGTTGAAGGACTAACGGACGAGCAGTACTTC.

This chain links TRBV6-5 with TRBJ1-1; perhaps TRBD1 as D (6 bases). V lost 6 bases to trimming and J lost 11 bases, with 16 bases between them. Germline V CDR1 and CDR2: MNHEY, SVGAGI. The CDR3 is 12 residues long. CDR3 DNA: TGTGCCAGCAGCAGCAGGGGATTTGGGGCTTTCTTT. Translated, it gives CASSSRGFGAFF.

The CDR3 loop is CATSDLGTSNEQFF. The CDR3 DNA is TGTGCCACCAGTGATTTAGGGACTAGCAATGAGCAGTTCTTC. V usage is TRBV24-1 and J usage is TRBJ2-1, with 8 bases that match TRBD2. The CDR3 totals 14 residues. The junction had 1 base not matched to a gene; V was cut back by 1 base and J by 6 bases. Germline CDR1 and CDR2: KGHDR and SFDVKD.

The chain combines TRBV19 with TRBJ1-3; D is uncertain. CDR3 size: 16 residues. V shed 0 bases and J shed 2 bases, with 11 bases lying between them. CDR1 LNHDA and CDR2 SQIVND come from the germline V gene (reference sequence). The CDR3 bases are TGTGCCAGTAGTATAGATCACATGGAGACTGGAAACACCATATATTTT. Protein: CASSIDHMETGNTIYF. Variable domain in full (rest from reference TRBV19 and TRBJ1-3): DGGITQSPKYLFRKEGQNVTLSCEQNLNHDAMYWYRQDPGQGLRLIYYSQIVNDFQKGDIAEGYSVSREKKESFPLTVTSAQKNPTAFYLCASSIDHMETGNTIYFGEGSWLTVV.

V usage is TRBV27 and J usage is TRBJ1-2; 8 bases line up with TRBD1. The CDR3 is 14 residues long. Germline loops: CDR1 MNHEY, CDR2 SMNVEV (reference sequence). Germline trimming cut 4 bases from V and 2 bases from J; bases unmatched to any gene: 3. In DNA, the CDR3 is TGTGCCAGCAGTTATAGACAGGGGAACTATGGCTACACCTTC. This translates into CASSYRQGNYGYTF.

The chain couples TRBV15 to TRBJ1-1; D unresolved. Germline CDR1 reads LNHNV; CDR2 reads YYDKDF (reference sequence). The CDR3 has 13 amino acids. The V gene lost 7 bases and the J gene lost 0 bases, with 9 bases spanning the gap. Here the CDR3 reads CATTDTMNTEAFF. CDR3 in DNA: TGTGCCACCACTGATACGATGAACACTGAAGCTTTCTTT.

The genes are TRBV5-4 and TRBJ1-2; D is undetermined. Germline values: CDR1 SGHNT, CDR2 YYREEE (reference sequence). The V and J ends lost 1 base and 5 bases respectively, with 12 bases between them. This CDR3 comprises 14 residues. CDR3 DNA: TGTGCCAGCAGCTTGCGTACAGCGGGGTATGGCTACACCTTC. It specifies CASSLRTAGYGYTF.

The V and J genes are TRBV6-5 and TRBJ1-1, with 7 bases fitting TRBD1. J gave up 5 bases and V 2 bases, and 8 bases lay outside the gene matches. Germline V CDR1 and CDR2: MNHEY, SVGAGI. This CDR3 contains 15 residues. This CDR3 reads CASSYLLTGYTEAFF. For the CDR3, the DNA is TGTGCCAGCAGTTACCTCCTGACAGGGTATACTGAAGCTTTCTTT.

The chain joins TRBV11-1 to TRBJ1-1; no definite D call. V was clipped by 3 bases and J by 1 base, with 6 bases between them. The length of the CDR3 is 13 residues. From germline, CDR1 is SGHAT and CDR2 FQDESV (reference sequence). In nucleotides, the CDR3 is TGTGCCAGCAGCTTTGGGGAGAACACTGAAGCTTTCTTT. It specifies CASSFGENTEAFF.

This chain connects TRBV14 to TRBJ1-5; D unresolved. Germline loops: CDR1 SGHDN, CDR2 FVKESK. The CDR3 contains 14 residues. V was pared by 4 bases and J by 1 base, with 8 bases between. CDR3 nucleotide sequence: TGTGCCAGCAGCCCTCTCGGCAGCAATCAGCCCCAGCATTTT. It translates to CASSPLGSNQPQHF.

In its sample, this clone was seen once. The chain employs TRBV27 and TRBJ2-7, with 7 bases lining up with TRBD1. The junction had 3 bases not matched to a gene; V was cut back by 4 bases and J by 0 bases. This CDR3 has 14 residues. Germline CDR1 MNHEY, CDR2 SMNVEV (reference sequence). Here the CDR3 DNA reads TGTGCCAGCAGTTCGGACAGGTTCTCCTACGAGCAGTACTTC. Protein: CASSSDRFSYEQYF.